This section outlines one T cell receptor beta chain sequence together with its context. Followed longitudinally, the Seattle patients had been enrolled during active infection. V dropped 4 bases and J dropped 1 base, with 4 bases sitting between them. This CDR3 comprises 11 residues. From germline, CDR1 is GTSNPN and CDR2 SVGIG (reference sequence). This sample stems from a study of blood T cell repertoires in COVID-19. Across the whole study: Researchers got acute and convalescent COVID-19 samples from the United States, Italy and Spain. Sources were T cells, B-cell-depleted T cells, or PBMCs; the material itself was cDNA or gDNA.

The authors' processing: Researchers report that nucleated cell counts were estimated from reference gene primer amplification. Some clones are missing from TCRdb's copy, which holds only in-frame ones; the method was immunoSEQ multiplex PCR. Clone size and V and J calls were adopted from that table, with D and trimming inferred from the DNA. This table holds under 400,000 clones, roughly 88% found once. Specimen: peripheral blood. The chain recombines TRBV30 with TRBJ1-1; no clear D gene. This clonotype was obtained from a woman in her 30s with COVID-19, enrolled during active disease. Here the CDR3 reads CAWIENTEAFF. DNA of the CDR3: TGTGCCTGGATAGAGAACACTGAAGCTTTCTTT.